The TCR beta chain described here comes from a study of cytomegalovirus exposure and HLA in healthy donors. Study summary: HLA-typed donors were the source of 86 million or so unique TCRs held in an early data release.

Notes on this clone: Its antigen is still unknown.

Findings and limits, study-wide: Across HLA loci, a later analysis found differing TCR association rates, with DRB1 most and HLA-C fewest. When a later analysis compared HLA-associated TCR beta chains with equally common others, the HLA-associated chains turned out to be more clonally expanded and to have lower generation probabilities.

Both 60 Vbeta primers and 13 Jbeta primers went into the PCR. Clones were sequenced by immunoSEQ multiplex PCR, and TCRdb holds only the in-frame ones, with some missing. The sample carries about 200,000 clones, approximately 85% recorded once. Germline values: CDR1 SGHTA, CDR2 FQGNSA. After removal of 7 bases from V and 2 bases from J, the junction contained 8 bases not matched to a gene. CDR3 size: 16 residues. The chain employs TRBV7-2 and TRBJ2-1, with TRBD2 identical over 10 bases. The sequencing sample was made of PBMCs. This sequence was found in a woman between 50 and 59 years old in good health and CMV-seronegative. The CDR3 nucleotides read TGTGCCAGCAAGATCCTGGGACTAGCGACCTACAATGAGCAGTTCTTC. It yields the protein CASKILGLATYNEQFF.